The rows below give T cell receptor beta chains drawn from one sample of a study of blood T cell repertoires in COVID-19. The repertoire was sequenced with immunoSEQ multiplex PCR; TCRdb's copy has only in-frame clones and lacks some. The sample includes almost 500,000 clones, 70% to 90% of them seen just once. The sequenced sample was PBMCs or T cells enriched from blood (not recorded which). These receptors all stem from a woman aged 60 to 75 who had recovered from COVID-19. CDR3s leave out the opening cysteine and the closing phenylalanine or tryptophan.

cdr3_aa,v_call,j_call
ASSLQTDTQY,TRBV6-5,TRBJ2-3
ASSPGLAGLTDTQY,TRBV5-6,TRBJ2-3
ASSLQSVNQPQH,TRBV2,TRBJ1-5
ASSLGGTGVNTIY,TRBV5-4,TRBJ1-3
ASSLEAGGTEAF,TRBV5-1,TRBJ1-1
ASWDRSNEKLF,TRBV2,TRBJ1-4
ASSETGGPKPDTQY,TRBV10-1,TRBJ2-3
ASSSNTGSGANVLT,TRBV9,TRBJ2-6
ASSPGTGVNQPQH,TRBV27,TRBJ1-5
ASSGTGTNEKLF,TRBV3-1/TRBV3-2,TRBJ1-4